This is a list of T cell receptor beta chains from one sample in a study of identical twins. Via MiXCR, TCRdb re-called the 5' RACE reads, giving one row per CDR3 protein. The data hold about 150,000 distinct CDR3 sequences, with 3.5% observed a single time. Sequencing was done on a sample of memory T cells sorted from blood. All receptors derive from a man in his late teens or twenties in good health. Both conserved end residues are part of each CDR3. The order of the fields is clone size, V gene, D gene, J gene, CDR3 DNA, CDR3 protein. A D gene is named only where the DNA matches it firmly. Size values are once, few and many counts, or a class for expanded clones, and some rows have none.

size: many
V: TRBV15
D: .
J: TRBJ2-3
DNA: TGTGCCACCAGCGTTTTTCTCGGGGATGATACGCAGTATTTT
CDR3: CATSVFLGDDTQYF

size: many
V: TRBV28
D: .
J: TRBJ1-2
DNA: TGTGCCAGCCTAGAGGAGGGATTGGAGGGCTACACCTTC
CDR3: CASLEEGLEGYTF

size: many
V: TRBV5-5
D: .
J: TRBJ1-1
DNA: TGTGCCAGCAGCTCCGCTCCGCGGAACACTGAAGCTTTCTTT
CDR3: CASSSAPRNTEAFF

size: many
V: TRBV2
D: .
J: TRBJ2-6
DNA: TGTGCCAGCAGTGAGTCCCACGTCCTGACTTTC
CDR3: CASSESHVLTF

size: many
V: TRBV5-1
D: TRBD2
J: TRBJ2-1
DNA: TGCGCCAGCAGCAGGACTAGCGGGAACCACAATGAGCAGTTCTTC
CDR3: CASSRTSGNHNEQFF

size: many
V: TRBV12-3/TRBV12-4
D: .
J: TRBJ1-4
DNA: TGTGCCAGCACTCCTGGGGGCTCTGCAACTAATGAAAAACTGTTTTTT
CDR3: CASTPGGSATNEKLFF

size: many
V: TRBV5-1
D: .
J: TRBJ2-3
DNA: TGCGCCAGCAGCTTGGATGGCAGGGCCAAATTCACAGATACGCAGTATTTT
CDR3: CASSLDGRAKFTDTQYF

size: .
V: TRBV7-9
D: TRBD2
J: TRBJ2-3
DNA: TGTGCCAGCAGCTTAGTAGCGGGAGGCGCAGATACGCAGTATTTT
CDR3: CASSLVAGGADTQYF

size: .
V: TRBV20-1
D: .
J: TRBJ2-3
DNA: TGCAGTGCTAGCTCTTGGGATACGCAGTATTTT
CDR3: CSASSWDTQYF

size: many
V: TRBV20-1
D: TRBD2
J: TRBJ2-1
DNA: TGCAGTGCCCATCCCCGGACTAGCGGGTCCTACAATGAGCAGTTCTTC
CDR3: CSAHPRTSGSYNEQFF

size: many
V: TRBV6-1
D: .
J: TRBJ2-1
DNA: TGTGCCAGCAGTGAAGCGGGCCTCAATGAGCAGTTCTTC
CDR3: CASSEAGLNEQFF

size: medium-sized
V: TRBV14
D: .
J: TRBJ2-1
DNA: TGTGCCAGCAGCCAACTTGTTCAGAGAGGCTACAATGAGCAGTTCTTC
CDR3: CASSQLVQRGYNEQFF